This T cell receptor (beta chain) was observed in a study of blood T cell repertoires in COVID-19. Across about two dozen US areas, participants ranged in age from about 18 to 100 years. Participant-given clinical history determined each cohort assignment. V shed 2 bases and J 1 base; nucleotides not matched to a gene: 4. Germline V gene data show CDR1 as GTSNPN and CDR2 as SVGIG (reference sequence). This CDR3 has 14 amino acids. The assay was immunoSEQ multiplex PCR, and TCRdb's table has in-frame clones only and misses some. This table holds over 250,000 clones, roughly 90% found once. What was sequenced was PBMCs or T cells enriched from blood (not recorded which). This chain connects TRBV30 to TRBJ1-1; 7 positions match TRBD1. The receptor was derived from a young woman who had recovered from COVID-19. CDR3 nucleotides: TGTGCCTGGAGTCTAGACAGGGAGAACACTGAAGCTTTCTTT. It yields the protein CAWSLDRENTEAFF. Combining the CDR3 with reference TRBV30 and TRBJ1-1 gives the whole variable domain SQTIHQWPATLVQPVGSPLSLECTVEGTSNPNLYWYRQAAGRGLQLLFYSVGIGQISSEVPQNLSASRPQDRQFILSSKKLLLSDSGFYLCAWSLDRENTEAFFGQGTRLTVV.